This is a list of T cell receptor beta chains from one sample in a study of blood T cell repertoires in COVID-19. Here immunoSEQ multiplex PCR was the method, and the copy in TCRdb shows in-frame clones only, minus some. This table has some 270,000 clones, 85% to 90% appearing once. The sequenced material came from peripheral blood. Receptor source: an older woman with COVID-19, enrolled during active disease. CDR3s include the opening cysteine and the closing phenylalanine or tryptophan. The D gene is left open where the match is weak. Rows may omit the clone size; those that give it use once, few, many or a size class.

v_gene	d_gene	j_gene	abundance	CDR3nt	CDR3aa
TRBV11-2	TRBD1	TRBJ1-3	-	TGTGCCAGCAGCCTCTCCTACAGGGGTCCCGGAAACACCATATATTTT	CASSLSYRGPGNTIYF
TRBV21-1	-	TRBJ1-5	-	TGTGCCATCCCGTATAGCAATCAGCCCCAGCATTTT	CAIPYSNQPQHF
TRBV7-2	-	TRBJ1-3	-	TGTGCCAGCAGCTCTGTGGGAGGAATGAGCTCTGGAAACACCATATATTTT	CASSSVGGMSSGNTIYF
TRBV25-1	TRBD2	TRBJ2-5	-	TGTGCCAGCAGTAAAGGACTAGCGGGGGTAGAGACCCAGTACTTC	CASSKGLAGVETQYF
TRBV28	TRBD1	TRBJ2-7	-	TGTGCCAGCAGTCCCGGGACAGGGGGCGAGCAGTACTTC	CASSPGTGGEQYF
TRBV6-5	-	TRBJ1-1	-	TGTGCCAGCAGAACACAGAACACTGAAGCTTTCTTT	CASRTQNTEAFF
TRBV7-2	TRBD2	TRBJ2-1	-	TGTGCCAGCAGCTTAGGGACTAGCGGGAATGAGCAGTTCTTC	CASSLGTSGNEQFF
TRBV27	TRBD2	TRBJ2-7	-	TGTGCCAGCAGTTTATCCCCCCGACTAGCGGGGGAACCGTACGAGCAGTACTTC	CASSLSPRLAGEPYEQYF
TRBV10-3	TRBD1	TRBJ1-4	-	TGTGCCATCAGAGGGGGCGATAATGAAAAACTGTTTTTT	CAIRGGDNEKLFF
TRBV6-2/TRBV6-3	-	TRBJ1-5	-	TGTGCCAGCAGTTACGAAGGCAGGGGCAATCAGCCCCAGCATTTT	CASSYEGRGNQPQHF
TRBV2	-	TRBJ1-1	-	TGTGCCAGCAGTGTTAACGCGCTTCGGGAAGGCACTGAAGCTTTCTTT	CASSVNALREGTEAFF
TRBV5-1	TRBD1	TRBJ2-3	-	TGCGCCAGCAGCTTGAGGACAGGTACAGATACGCAGTATTTT	CASSLRTGTDTQYF
TRBV18	-	TRBJ2-5	-	TGTGCCAGCTCACCTGCCGCGGGGCGGGAGACCCAGTACTTC	CASSPAAGRETQYF
TRBV4-2	-	TRBJ2-3	-	TGTGCCAGCAGCCAGATAGTTTCAGATACGCAGTATTTT	CASSQIVSDTQYF
TRBV19	TRBD1	TRBJ2-1	-	TGTGCCAGTAGAGAAAAGGGGGCTAATGAGCAGTTCTTC	CASREKGANEQFF
TRBV4-2	TRBD2	TRBJ2-3	-	TGTGCCAGCAGCCAAGATTTCTTATTCGGCGGGGGGGCCAAAGATACGCAGTATTTT	CASSQDFLFGGGAKDTQYF
TRBV28	TRBD2	TRBJ2-1	-	TGTGCCAGCACCTTACCCCCTCTAGCGGGGGTTTTCCCTGCAAGCTCCTACAATGAGCAGTTCTTC	CASTLPPLAGVFPASSYNEQFF
TRBV30	-	TRBJ1-2	-	TGTGCCTGGAGTGTTACTGGCTATGGCTACACCTTC	CAWSVTGYGYTF
TRBV4-1	-	TRBJ1-1	-	TGCGCCAGCAGCGCCCGGGGACACCCGAACACTGAAGCTTTCTTT	CASSARGHPNTEAFF
TRBV6-5	TRBD1	TRBJ1-2	-	TGTGCCAGCAGTTACGGACAGGGCGGCTATGGCTACACCTTC	CASSYGQGGYGYTF
TRBV2	-	TRBJ2-2	-	TGTGCCAGCAGTGCTCTAAACACCGGGGAGCTGTTTTTT	CASSALNTGELFF
TRBV29-1	-	TRBJ1-1	-	TGCAGCGTTGAAGCGGTGGAGCGGAACACTGAAGCTTTCTTT	CSVEAVERNTEAFF
TRBV19	TRBD1	TRBJ1-2	-	TGTGCCTTACAGGGGGACTATGGCTACACCTTC	CALQGDYGYTF
TRBV29-1	-	TRBJ1-1	once	TGCAGCGTTGCGGGGGTAAGGACTGAAGCTTTCTTT	CSVAGVRTEAFF
TRBV19	-	TRBJ1-2	once	TGTGCCAGTAGTCTGGCGGGAACTCCACTTCCTAGCTATGGCTACACCTTC	CASSLAGTPLPSYGYTF
TRBV5-4	TRBD2	TRBJ2-3	-	TGTGCCAGCAGGTTAGCGGGGGCGCGCACAGATACGCAGTATTTT	CASRLAGARTDTQYF
TRBV2	TRBD1	TRBJ1-1	-	TGTGCCAGCAACCTACAGGGGGCACAAACTGAAGCTTTCTTT	CASNLQGAQTEAFF
TRBV19	-	TRBJ1-4	-	TGTGCCAGTAGTATAGACCGAGATCTTGAAAAACTGTTTTTT	CASSIDRDLEKLFF
TRBV19	TRBD1	TRBJ1-5	-	TGTGCCAGTAGTGTACAGGGGGATCAGCCCCAGCATTTT	CASSVQGDQPQHF
TRBV6-5	-	TRBJ1-5	-	TGTGCCAGCAGGGCGGCGTTCAATCAGCCCCAGCATTTT	CASRAAFNQPQHF
TRBV19	-	TRBJ1-2	-	TGTGCCAGTAGTCCGGGTCCCATGAGGGGCTACACCTTC	CASSPGPMRGYTF
TRBV9	-	TRBJ2-5	-	TGTGCCAGCAGCGTAGCCCCAGGGCTGGGAGAGACCCAGTACTTC	CASSVAPGLGETQYF
TRBV15	-	TRBJ1-2	-	TGTGCCACCAGCAGCACGGGGTCACCCTATGGCTACACCTTC	CATSSTGSPYGYTF
TRBV6-4	TRBD1	TRBJ1-6	-	TGTGCCAGCAGTGAGTTCAGTGGGACAGGAGCGAATTCACCCCTCCACTTT	CASSEFSGTGANSPLHF
TRBV19	-	TRBJ1-4	few	TGTGCCAGTAGTAGTACAGGGCCGGAGACTAATGAAAAACTGTTTTTT	CASSSTGPETNEKLFF
TRBV3-1/TRBV3-2	TRBD1	TRBJ1-2	-	TGTGCCAGCAGCCAGTACTCCCAGGGGGCGGGCTATGGCTACACCTTC	CASSQYSQGAGYGYTF
TRBV6-5	TRBD1	TRBJ1-1	-	TGTGCCAGCAGTCAGGGGGGAAACACTGAAGCTTTCTTT	CASSQGGNTEAFF
TRBV27	TRBD1	TRBJ1-2	-	TGTGCCAGCAGCCGGAGGAGCAGGGGGACTAACTATGGCTACACCTTC	CASSRRSRGTNYGYTF
TRBV6-1	TRBD1	TRBJ1-2	-	TGTGCCAGCAGTGAGACAGGGGACTATGGCTACACCTTC	CASSETGDYGYTF
TRBV18	-	TRBJ1-1	few	TGTGCCAGCTCACCTTCTTATGAAGCTTTCTTT	CASSPSYEAFF